Listed here are 16 T cell receptor beta chains from one sample, sequenced in a study of shared clonotypes between healthy human individuals. Naive CD8 cells comprised CD45RO-negative, CCR7-positively selected cells, excluding terminally differentiated effector memory CD45RA+ cells. The method was immunoSEQ multiplex PCR; TCRdb's version includes in-frame clones alone and lacks a portion of them. Among 650,000 to 800,000 clones listed, 92% were seen once. The material sequenced was naive CD8+ T cells sorted from blood. The source is a man aged 25-40 years in good health.

The chain recombines TRBV7-9 with TRBJ2-2; 7 nucleotides agree with TRBD1. The CDR3 runs 16 residues. V was pared by 8 bases and J by 2 bases, with 11 bases of the junction left unmatched. The germline gives CDR1 SEHNR, CDR2 FQNEAQ (reference sequence). The CDR3 sequence is CASLIRDRGNTGELFF. CDR3 nucleotides: TGTGCCAGCCTAATCCGGGACAGAGGAAACACCGGGGAGCTGTTTTTT.

The chain carries TRBV7-9 and TRBJ1-2; 7 bases align to TRBD1. The V segment lost 5 bases and the J segment 8 bases; nucleotides outside the gene matches: 17. The CDR3 runs to 16 residues. The germline gives CDR1 SEHNR, CDR2 FQNEAQ (reference sequence). CDR3 sequence (DNA): TGTGCCAGCAGCGGACAGGATCATTGGTTTTATAGGGGCTACACCTTC. Translated: CASSGQDHWFYRGYTF.

The chain is built from TRBV13 and TRBJ2-7; D is possibly TRBD2 (6 bases). V lost 1 base and J lost 1, with 11 bases in between. The CDR3 runs 15 residues. CDR1 and CDR2 from the germline V gene are PRHDT and FYEKMQ (reference sequence). The CDR3 loop is CASSLAAGTSYEQYF. The CDR3 region has the DNA TGTGCCAGCAGCTTAGCAGCGGGCACGTCCTACGAGCAGTACTTC.

The CDR3 loop reads CASSIDSTGELFF. For the CDR3, the DNA is TGTGCCAGCAGCATAGACAGCACCGGGGAGCTGTTTTTT. The chain links TRBV7-9 to TRBJ2-2; D is perhaps TRBD1 (5 bases). Trimming cost V 5 bases and J 4 bases, with 8 bases left between them. The CDR3 consists of 13 residues. Per germline, CDR1 SEHNR and CDR2 FQNEAQ (reference sequence).

J is TRBJ2-1 and V is TRBV27, with 7 bases lining up with TRBD1. Germline V lookup: CDR1 MNHEY, CDR2 SMNVEV (reference sequence). CDR3 length: 13 residues. The V and J ends lost 3 bases and 10 bases, in that order; junction bases with no gene match: 6. The CDR3, as DNA: TGTGCCAGCAGTTTCTTCTCGACAGGGGAGCAGTTCTTC. This sequence encodes CASSFFSTGEQFF.

This rearrangement joins TRBV7-7 to TRBJ2-5; D gene unclear. Trimming cost V 1 base and J 0 bases, with 9 bases left between them. This CDR3 contains 15 residues. Per germline, CDR1 SSHAT and CDR2 FNYEAQ (reference sequence). CDR3 protein: CASSLVYSDQETQYF. CDR3 DNA sequence: TGTGCCAGCAGCTTAGTGTACAGCGACCAAGAGACCCAGTACTTC.

The chain is built from TRBV6-1 and TRBJ1-3; TRBD1 might be the D (5 bases). Germline CDR1 MNHNS, CDR2 SASEGT. This CDR3 is built from 15 residues. The V gene lost 3 bases and the J gene lost 3 bases, with 12 bases spanning the gap. The CDR3 reads CASSDWGEGGNTIYF. The CDR3 DNA reads TGTGCCAGCAGTGATTGGGGGGAAGGTGGAAACACCATATATTTT.

This clone was picked up one time. This chain links TRBV29-1 with TRBJ1-1; unclear D gene. V dropped 2 bases and J dropped 1 base, with 5 bases sitting between them. Germline CDR1 SQVTM, CDR2 ANQGSEA. The CDR3 consists of 12 residues. CDR3: CSVELQNTEAFF. CDR3 bases: TGCAGCGTTGAACTCCAGAACACTGAAGCTTTCTTT.

The gene calls are TRBV7-9 and TRBJ2-7; a possible D gene is TRBD1 (6 bases). Trimming shortened V by 4 bases and J by 2 bases, and 15 bases separated the two germline ends. The CDR3 runs to 15 residues. Germline V CDR1 and CDR2: SEHNR, FQNEAQ (reference sequence). Here the CDR3 DNA reads TGTGCCAGCAGCTCCCCGACAGGCGCCACCTACGAGCAGTACTTC. Translating it yields CASSSPTGATYEQYF.

The CDR3 coding sequence is TGTGCCAGCAGCTTCGGACTTGGGGTCCACGAGCAGTACTTC. Translation gives CASSFGLGVHEQYF. V and J are TRBV11-2 and TRBJ2-7; D might be TRBD2 (5 bases). CDR1 is SGHAT and CDR2 is FQNNGV in the germline V gene. This CDR3 spans 14 amino acids. V was cut by 3 bases and J by 5 bases, with 14 bases left in between.

Comment on this clone: In the same sample, other DNA sequences code for this CDR3. The chain links TRBV7-9 to TRBJ2-7; a weak D match, TRBD2 (5 bases). Germline V gives CDR1 SEHNR, CDR2 FQNEAQ (reference sequence). V lost 4 bases and J lost 0, with 10 bases in between. The CDR3 spans 14 residues. CDR3 coding DNA: TGTGCCAGCAGCTCCCGGGAAGGCTCCTACGAGCAGTACTTC. This gives the protein CASSSREGSYEQYF.

The chain couples TRBV19 to TRBJ1-5; the D is unclear. Trimming took 3 bases from V and 0 from J, leaving 9 bases between them. Germline-derived CDR1 and CDR2 are LNHDA and SQIVND (reference sequence). This CDR3 region has 15 residues. For the CDR3, the DNA is TGTGCCAGTAGTATGGCGGGGTATAGCAATCAGCCCCAGCATTTT. It is translated as CASSMAGYSNQPQHF.

J is TRBJ2-1 and V is TRBV6-4; D tentatively fits TRBD1 or TRBD2 (5 bases each). V was pared by 6 bases and J by 6 bases, with 15 bases between. There are 14 residues in the CDR3. Germline assignment: CDR1 MRHNA and CDR2 SNTAGT. The DNA for the CDR3 is TGTGCCAGCAGGAGGGGCGCGATGGGCAATGAGCAGTTCTTC. Amino acid sequence: CASRRGAMGNEQFF.

This chain connects TRBV29-1 to TRBJ1-2; D is uncertain. Deletions cut 0 bases from V and 9 bases from J, with 14 bases between. CDR1 and CDR2 from the germline V gene are SQVTM and ANQGSEA. The CDR3 contains 13 residues. CDR3 in DNA: TGCAGCGTTGAAGATCCGACGGAGATGAGCTACACCTTC. Translated: CSVEDPTEMSYTF.

The rearrangement links TRBV7-9 to TRBJ2-1, with D possibly being TRBD1 (6 bases). The CDR3 consists of 17 residues. CDR1 and CDR2 from the germline V gene are SEHNR and FQNEAQ (reference sequence). V dropped 4 bases and J dropped 4 bases, with 20 bases sitting between them. The CDR3 sequence is CASSSSLFDRFYNEQFF. The CDR3 DNA is TGTGCCAGCAGCTCATCCCTCTTCGACAGGTTTTACAATGAGCAGTTCTTC.

Here the CDR3 DNA reads TGTGCCAGCAGCTTAGGGGGCCTAGCCCCCGGGGAGCTGTTTTTT. It codes for CASSLGGLAPGELFF. The chain uses TRBV7-9 and TRBJ2-2, with D perhaps assigned TRBD1 or TRBD2 (5 bases each). Germline V gives CDR1 SEHNR, CDR2 FQNEAQ (reference sequence). The CDR3 runs to 15 residues. V was pared by 1 base and J by 6 bases, with 12 bases between.